This is a list of T cell receptor beta chains from one sample in a study of OX40 agonist ivuxolimab in advanced cancers. The data were produced by immunoSEQ multiplex PCR, yet TCRdb's version contains in-frame clones alone and is incomplete. The sample carries almost 80,000 clones, about 84% recorded once. The sample consisted of CD4+ or CD8+ T cells sorted from blood, taken in a trial of the OX40 agonist ivuxolimab. Receptor source: an adult with an advanced solid tumor such as melanoma, head and neck, liver or kidney cancer. CDR3s include the opening cysteine and the closing phenylalanine or tryptophan. A D gene is named only where the DNA matches it firmly.

cdr3_aa	d_call	v_call	j_call
CSARLAAEQFF	TRBD2	TRBV20-1	TRBJ2-1
CASRRGSRARDRLYNEQFF	.	TRBV11-3	TRBJ2-1
CASSSDRGLMNTGELFF	TRBD1	TRBV18	TRBJ2-2
CASSPRLAGHTGELFF	TRBD2	TRBV5-1	TRBJ2-2
CASSWTRGAFGELFF	.	TRBV28	TRBJ2-2
CASSEGRNYGYTF	.	TRBV2	TRBJ1-2
CASSLGGTDNQPQHF	TRBD1	TRBV11-2	TRBJ1-5
CASSLTSQTYNEQFF	.	TRBV5-1	TRBJ2-1
CASSRTRGPNTEAFF	TRBD1	TRBV5-1	TRBJ1-1
CASSLRADQETQYF	.	TRBV5-5	TRBJ2-5
CASSPTGPEKLFF	.	TRBV5-1	TRBJ1-4
CASTTRGSTEAFF	.	TRBV28	TRBJ1-1
CASSAAGTGHGYTF	TRBD1	TRBV7-2	TRBJ1-2
CASSLAVGRGGEKLFF	.	TRBV7-9	TRBJ1-4
CSAAQGIYEQYF	TRBD1	TRBV29-1	TRBJ2-7
CASSEEGSNYGYTF	.	TRBV2	TRBJ1-2
CASSNRVNEQFF	.	TRBV6-4	TRBJ2-1